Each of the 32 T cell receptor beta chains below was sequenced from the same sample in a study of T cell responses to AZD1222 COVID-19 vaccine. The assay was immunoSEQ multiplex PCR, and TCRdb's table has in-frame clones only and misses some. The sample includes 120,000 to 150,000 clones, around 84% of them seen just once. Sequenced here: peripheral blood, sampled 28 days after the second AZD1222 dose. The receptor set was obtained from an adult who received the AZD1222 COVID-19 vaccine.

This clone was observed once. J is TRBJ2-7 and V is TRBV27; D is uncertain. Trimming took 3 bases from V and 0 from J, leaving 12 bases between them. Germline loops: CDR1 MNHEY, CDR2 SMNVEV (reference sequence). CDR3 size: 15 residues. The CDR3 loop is CASSFAGPSSYEQYF. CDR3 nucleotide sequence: TGTGCCAGCAGTTTCGCCGGGCCCAGCTCCTACGAGCAGTACTTC.

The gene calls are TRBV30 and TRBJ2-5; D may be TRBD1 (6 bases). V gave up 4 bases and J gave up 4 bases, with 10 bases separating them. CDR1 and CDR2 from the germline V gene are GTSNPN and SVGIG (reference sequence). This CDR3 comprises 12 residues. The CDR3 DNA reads TGTGCCTGGACGTTAGGGGGAGAGACCCAGTACTTC. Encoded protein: CAWTLGGETQYF.

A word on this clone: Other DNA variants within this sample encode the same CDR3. For the CDR3, the DNA is TGTGCCAGCTCACCGGAGGGGTTAAGGGGCTACACCTTC. Residues: CASSPEGLRGYTF. The rearrangement uses TRBV18 and TRBJ1-2; possibly TRBD1 for D (5 bases). V shed 3 bases and J shed 8 bases, with 13 bases lying between them. The germline CDR1 and CDR2 sequences are KGHSH and LQKENI. The CDR3 is made up of 13 amino acids.

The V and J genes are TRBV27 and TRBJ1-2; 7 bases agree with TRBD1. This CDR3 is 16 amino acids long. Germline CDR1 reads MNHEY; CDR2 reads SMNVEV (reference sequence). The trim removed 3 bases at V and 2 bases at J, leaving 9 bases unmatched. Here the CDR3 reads CASSFSNRQGNYGYTF. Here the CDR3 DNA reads TGTGCCAGCAGTTTTTCAAACCGACAGGGCAACTATGGCTACACCTTC.

CDR3 residues: CASSQGAGTEAFF. CDR3 bases: TGTGCCAGCAGTCAGGGGGCGGGGACTGAAGCTTTCTTT. This rearrangement joins TRBV2 to TRBJ1-1, with 8 bases lining up with TRBD1. Germline V CDR1 and CDR2: SNHLY, FYNNEI. The CDR3 runs to 13 residues. Unmatched junction bases numbered 4, after V lost 5 bases and J lost 5 bases.

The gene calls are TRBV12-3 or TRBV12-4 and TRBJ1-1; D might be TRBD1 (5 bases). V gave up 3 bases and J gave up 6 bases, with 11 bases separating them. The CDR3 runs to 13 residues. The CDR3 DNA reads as TGTGCCAGCAGTTTGATCCAGGGTGCTGAAGCTTTCTTT. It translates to CASSLIQGAEAFF.

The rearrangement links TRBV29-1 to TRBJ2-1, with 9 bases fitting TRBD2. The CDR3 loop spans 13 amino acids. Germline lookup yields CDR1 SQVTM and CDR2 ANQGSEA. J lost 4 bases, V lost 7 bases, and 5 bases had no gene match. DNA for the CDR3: TGCAGCGCCGGGAGCGGGGGGTACAATGAGCAGTTCTTC. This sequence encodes CSAGSGGYNEQFF.

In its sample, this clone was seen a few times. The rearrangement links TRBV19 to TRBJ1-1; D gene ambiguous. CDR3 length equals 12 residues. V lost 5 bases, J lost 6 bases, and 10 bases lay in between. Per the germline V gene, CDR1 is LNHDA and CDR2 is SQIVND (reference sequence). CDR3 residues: CASSRAGSEAFF. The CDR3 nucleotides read TGTGCCAGTAGTCGGGCAGGATCTGAAGCTTTCTTT.

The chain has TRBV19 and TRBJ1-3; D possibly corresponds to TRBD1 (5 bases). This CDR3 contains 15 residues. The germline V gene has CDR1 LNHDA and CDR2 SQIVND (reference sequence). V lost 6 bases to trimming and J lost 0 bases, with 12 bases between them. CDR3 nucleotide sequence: TGTGCCAGTAGCCCGGACATCGCCTCTGGAAACACCATATATTTT. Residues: CASSPDIASGNTIYF.

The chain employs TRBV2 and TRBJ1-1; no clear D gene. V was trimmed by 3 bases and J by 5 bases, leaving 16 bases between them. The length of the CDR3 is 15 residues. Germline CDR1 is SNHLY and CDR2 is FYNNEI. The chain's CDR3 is CASSDKGEVWTEAFF. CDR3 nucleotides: TGTGCCAGCAGTGATAAAGGAGAGGTATGGACTGAAGCTTTCTTT.

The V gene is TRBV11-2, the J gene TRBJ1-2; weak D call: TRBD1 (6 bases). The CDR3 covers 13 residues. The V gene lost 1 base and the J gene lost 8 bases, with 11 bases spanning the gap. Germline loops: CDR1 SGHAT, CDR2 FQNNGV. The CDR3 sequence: CASSLGGAGGYTF. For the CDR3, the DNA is TGTGCCAGCAGCTTAGGGGGGGCCGGAGGCTACACCTTC.

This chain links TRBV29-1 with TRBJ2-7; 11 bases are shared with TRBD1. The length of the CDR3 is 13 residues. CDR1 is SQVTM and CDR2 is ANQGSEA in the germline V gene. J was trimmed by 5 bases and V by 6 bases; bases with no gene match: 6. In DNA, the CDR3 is TGCAGCGTAAAGGGACAGGGGGGAGACGAGCAGTACTTC. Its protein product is CSVKGQGGDEQYF.

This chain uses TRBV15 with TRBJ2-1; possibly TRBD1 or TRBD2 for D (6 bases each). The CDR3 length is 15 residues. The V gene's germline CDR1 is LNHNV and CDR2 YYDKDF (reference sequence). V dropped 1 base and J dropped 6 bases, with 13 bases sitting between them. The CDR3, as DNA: TGTGCCACCAGCAGAGTCGGAGGGGGGTCCAATGAGCAGTTCTTC. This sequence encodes CATSRVGGGSNEQFF.

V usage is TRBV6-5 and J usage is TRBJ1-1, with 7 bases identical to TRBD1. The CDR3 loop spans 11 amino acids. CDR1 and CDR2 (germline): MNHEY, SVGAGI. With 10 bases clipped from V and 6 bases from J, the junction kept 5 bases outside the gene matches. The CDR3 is CATQTGPEAFF. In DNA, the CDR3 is TGTGCCACGCAGACAGGGCCTGAAGCTTTCTTT.

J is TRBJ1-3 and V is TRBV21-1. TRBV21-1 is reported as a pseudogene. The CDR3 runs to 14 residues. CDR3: CASSKVRFGNTIYF. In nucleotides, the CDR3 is TGTGCCAGCAGCAAAGTCCGCTTCGGAAACACCATATATTTT.

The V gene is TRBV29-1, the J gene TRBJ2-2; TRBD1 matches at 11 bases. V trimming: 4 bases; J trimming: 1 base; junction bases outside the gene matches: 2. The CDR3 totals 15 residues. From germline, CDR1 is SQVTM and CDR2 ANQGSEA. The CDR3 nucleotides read TGCAGCGTTGCGGGACAGGGGGGGAACACCGGGGAGCTGTTTTTT. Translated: CSVAGQGGNTGELFF.

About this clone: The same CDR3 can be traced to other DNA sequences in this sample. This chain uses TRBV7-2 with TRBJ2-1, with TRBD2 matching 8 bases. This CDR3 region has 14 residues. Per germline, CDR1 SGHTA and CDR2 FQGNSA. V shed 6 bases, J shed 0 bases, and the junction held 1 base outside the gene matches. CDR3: CASSLAGSYNEQFF. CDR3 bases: TGTGCCAGCAGTCTAGCGGGCTCCTACAATGAGCAGTTCTTC.

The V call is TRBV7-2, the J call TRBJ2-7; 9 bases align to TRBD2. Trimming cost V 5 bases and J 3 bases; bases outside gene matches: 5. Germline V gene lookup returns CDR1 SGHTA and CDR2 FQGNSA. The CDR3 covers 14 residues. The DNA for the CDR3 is TGTGCCAGCAGCCCTAGCGGGGACCGCTACGAGCAGTACTTC. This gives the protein CASSPSGDRYEQYF.

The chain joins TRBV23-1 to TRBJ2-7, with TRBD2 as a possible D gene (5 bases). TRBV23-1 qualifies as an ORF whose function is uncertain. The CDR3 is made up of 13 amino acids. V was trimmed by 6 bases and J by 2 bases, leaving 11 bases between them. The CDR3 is CASSPVGAYEQYF. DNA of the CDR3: TGCGCCAGCAGCCCTGTGGGAGCCTACGAGCAGTACTTC.

The CDR3 DNA is TGCAGCGTTAAGGGAGTTTTTGGTACCTACGAGCAGTACTTC. Translation: CSVKGVFGTYEQYF. V gene TRBV29-1 combines with J gene TRBJ2-7; maybe TRBD2 (5 bases). The germline V gene has CDR1 SQVTM and CDR2 ANQGSEA. Trimming took 5 bases from V and 2 from J, leaving 16 bases between them. The CDR3 loop spans 14 amino acids.

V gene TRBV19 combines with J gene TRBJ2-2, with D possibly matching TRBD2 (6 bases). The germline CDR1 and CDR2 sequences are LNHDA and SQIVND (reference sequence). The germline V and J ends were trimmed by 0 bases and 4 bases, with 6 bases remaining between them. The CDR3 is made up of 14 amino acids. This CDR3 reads CASSIEGGTGELFF. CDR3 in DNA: TGTGCCAGTAGTATAGAGGGGGGCACCGGGGAGCTGTTTTTT. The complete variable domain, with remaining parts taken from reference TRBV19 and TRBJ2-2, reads DGGITQSPKYLFRKEGQNVTLSCEQNLNHDAMYWYRQDPGQGLRLIYYSQIVNDFQKGDIAEGYSVSREKKESFPLTVTSAQKNPTAFYLCASSIEGGTGELFFGEGSRLTVL.

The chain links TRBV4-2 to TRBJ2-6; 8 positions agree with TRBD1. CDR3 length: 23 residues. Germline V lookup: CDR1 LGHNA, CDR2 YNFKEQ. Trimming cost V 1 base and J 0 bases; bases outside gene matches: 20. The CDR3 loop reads CASSQGSQDPRDRTNSGANVLTF. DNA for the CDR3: TGTGCCAGCAGCCAAGGATCCCAGGACCCGCGGGACAGGACAAACTCTGGGGCCAACGTCCTGACTTTC.

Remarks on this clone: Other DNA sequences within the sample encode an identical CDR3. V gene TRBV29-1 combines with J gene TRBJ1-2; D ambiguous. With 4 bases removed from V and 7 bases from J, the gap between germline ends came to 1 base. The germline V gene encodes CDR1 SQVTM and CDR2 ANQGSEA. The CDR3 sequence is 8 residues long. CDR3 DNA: TGCAGCGTTGGTGGCTACACCTTC. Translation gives CSVGGYTF.

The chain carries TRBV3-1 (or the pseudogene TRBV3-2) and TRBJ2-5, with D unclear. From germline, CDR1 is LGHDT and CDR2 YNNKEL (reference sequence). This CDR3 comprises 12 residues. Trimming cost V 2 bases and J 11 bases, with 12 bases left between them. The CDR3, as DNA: TGTGCCAGCAGCCAATCGGTCCCTCCTCAGTACTTC. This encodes CASSQSVPPQYF.

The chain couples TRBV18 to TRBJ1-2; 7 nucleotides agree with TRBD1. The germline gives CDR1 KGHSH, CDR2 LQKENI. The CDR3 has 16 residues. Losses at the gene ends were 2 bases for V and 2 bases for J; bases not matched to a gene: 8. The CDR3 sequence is CASSPIGGEGNYGYTF. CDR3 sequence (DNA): TGTGCCAGCTCACCAATAGGGGGCGAGGGGAACTATGGCTACACCTTC.

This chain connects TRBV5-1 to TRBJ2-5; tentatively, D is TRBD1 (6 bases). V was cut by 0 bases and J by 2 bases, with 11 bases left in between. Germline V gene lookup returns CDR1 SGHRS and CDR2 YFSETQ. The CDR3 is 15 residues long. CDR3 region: CASSLAGTQQETQYF. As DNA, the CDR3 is TGCGCCAGCAGCTTGGCCGGGACACAACAAGAGACCCAGTACTTC.

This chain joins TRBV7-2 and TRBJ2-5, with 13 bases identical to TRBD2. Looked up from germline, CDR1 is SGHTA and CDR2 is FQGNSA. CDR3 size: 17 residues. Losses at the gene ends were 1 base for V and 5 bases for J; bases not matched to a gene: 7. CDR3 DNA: TGTGCCAGCAGCTTAGTAGTGACTAGCGGGGGGTTGGAGACCCAGTACTTC. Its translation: CASSLVVTSGGLETQYF.

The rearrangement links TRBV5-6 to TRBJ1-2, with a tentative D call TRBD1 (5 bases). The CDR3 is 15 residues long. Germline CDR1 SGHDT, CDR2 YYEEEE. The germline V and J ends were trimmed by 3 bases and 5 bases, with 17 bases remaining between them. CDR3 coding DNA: TGTGCCAGCAGCTCACCGGGGCCGGCGTTGTATGGCTACACCTTC. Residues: CASSSPGPALYGYTF.

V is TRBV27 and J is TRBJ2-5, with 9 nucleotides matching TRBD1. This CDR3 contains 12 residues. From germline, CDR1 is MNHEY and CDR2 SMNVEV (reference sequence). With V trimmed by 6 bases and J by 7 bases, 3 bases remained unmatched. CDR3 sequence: CASRPGQGTQYF. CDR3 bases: TGTGCCAGCAGGCCGGGACAGGGGACCCAGTACTTC.

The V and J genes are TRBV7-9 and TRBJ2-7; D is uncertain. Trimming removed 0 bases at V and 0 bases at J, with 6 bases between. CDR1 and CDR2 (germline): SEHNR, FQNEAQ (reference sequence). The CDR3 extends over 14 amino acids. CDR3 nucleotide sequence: TGTGCCAGCAGCTTAGCTGCAAACTCCTACGAGCAGTACTTC. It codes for CASSLAANSYEQYF.

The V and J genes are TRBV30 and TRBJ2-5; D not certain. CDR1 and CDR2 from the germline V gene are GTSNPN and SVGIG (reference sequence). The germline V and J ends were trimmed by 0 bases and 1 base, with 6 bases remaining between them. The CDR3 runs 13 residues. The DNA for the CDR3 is TGTGCCTGGAGTGTAGGGCTCCAAGAGACCCAGTACTTC. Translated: CAWSVGLQETQYF.

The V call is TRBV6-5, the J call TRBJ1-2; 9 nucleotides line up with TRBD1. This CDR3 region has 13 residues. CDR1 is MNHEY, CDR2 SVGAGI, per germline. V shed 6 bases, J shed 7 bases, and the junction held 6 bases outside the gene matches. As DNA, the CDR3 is TGTGCCAGCAGGCGCCGGGACAGGGCTGGCTACACCTTC. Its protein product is CASRRRDRAGYTF.